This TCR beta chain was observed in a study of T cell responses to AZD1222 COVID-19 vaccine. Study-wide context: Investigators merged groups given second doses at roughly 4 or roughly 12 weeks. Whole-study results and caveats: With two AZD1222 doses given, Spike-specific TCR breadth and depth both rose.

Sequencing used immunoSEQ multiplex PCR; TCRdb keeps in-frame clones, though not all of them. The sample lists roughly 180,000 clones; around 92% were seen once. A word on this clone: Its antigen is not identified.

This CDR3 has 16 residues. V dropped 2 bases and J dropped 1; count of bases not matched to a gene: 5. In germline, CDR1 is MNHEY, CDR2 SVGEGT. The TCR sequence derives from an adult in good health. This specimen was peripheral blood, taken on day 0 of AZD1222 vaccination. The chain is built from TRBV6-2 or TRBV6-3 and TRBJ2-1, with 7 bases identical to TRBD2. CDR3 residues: CASSYPSGGSYNEQFF. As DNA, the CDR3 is TGTGCCAGCAGTTACCCATCCGGGGGGTCCTACAATGAGCAGTTCTTC.